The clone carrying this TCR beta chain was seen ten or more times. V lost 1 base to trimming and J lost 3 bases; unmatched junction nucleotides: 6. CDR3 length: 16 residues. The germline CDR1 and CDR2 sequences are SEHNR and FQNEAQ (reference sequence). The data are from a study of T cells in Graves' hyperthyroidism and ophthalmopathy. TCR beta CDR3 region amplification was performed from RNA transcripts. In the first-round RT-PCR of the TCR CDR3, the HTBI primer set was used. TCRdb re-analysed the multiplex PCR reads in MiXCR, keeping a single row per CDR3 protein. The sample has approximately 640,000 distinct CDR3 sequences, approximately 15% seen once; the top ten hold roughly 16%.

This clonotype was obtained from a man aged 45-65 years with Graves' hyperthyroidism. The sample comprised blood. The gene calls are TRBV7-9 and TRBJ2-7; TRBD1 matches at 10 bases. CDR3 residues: CASSLGGQGTIYEQYF. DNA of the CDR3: TGTGCCAGCAGCTTAGGGGGACAGGGGACCATCTACGAGCAGTACTTC.